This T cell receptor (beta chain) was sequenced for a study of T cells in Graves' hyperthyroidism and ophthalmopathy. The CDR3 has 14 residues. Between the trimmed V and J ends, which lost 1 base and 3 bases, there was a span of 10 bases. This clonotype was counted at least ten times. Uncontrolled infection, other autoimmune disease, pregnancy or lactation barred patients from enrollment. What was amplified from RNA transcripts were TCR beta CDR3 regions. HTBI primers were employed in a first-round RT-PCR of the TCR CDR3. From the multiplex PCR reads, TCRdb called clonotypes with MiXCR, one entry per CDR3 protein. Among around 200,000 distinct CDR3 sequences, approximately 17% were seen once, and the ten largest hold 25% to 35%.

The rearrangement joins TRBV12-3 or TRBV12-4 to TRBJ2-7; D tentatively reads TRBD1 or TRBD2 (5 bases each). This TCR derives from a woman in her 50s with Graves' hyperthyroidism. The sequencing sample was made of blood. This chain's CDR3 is CASSLGAGSYEQYF. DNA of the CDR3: TGTGCCAGCAGTTTAGGAGCAGGGAGCTACGAGCAGTACTTC.